This entry is about one T cell receptor (beta chain). The antigen is undetermined. The CDR3 is made up of 15 amino acids. Germline V gives CDR1 MGHRA, CDR2 YSYEKL. V dropped 0 bases and J dropped 10 bases, with 18 bases sitting between them. The source of the sample is a study of cytomegalovirus exposure and HLA in healthy donors. Whole-study context: Inside one of the first data releases sat about 91 million unique TCRs taken from HLA-typed donors.

The PCR was carried out with 60 Vbeta primers and 13 Jbeta primers. Clones were read by immunoSEQ multiplex PCR, and TCRdb kept only the in-frame ones, dropping some. The repertoire holds about 82,000 clones, with around 79% as singletons. Study-level findings and limits: About 87% or about 30% of the time was how often most TCR beta V segments were productive, according to an earlier analysis.

Donors consisted of healthy bone marrow donors. This sequence joins TRBV4-1 and TRBJ1-1; maybe TRBD1 (6 bases). This clonotype was obtained from a human donor in good health. The specimen sequenced was PBMCs. CDR3 amino acids: CASSQEGLSGGAAFF. In nucleotides, the CDR3 is TGCGCCAGCAGCCAAGAAGGCCTAAGTGGGGGCGCAGCTTTCTTT.